What follows are 26 T cell receptor beta chains derived from one specimen sequenced in a study of shared clonotypes between healthy human individuals (TCRdb year 2020). Library construction relied on the immunoSEQ multiplex PCR assay. The immuneACCESS repertoire file appears here via TCRdb, limited to in-frame rearrangements. These files lack a portion of the clones; in checked studies, under half of the deficit traces to unresolved V genes, and the cause of the others is not known. This sample lists some 2,000,000 clones; nearly 97% were detected once. Of the sample, less than 0.15% is held by the ten largest clones. Source material: naive CD4+ T cells sorted from blood. Per the publication, the cell subset or site label means: CD45RA+ positively selected. The receptor source for this set is a young man in good health.

The chain recombines TRBV18 with TRBJ1-3; unclear D gene. This CDR3 spans 13 amino acids. Trimming took 3 bases from V and 7 from J, leaving 10 bases between them. Germline lookup yields CDR1 KGHSH and CDR2 LQKENI. As DNA, the CDR3 is TGTGCCAGCTCACCTAGCCTGGGGAACACCATATATTTT. Its translation is CASSPSLGNTIYF.

This chain joins TRBV5-1 and TRBJ2-1, with TRBD2 matching over 8 bases. The length of the CDR3 is 15 residues. J was trimmed by 9 bases and V by 0 bases; bases with no gene match: 8. CDR1 is SGHRS and CDR2 is YFSETQ in the germline V gene. The DNA of the CDR3 is TGCGCCAGCAGCTTGGAACCCGGGAGGGTTGGTGAGCAGTTCTTC. Its translation is CASSLEPGRVGEQFF.

The chain has TRBV4-1 and TRBJ2-1; 12 bases match TRBD2. The germline CDR1 and CDR2 sequences are MGHRA and YSYEKL. V shed 0 bases and J 9 bases; nucleotides not matched to a gene: 6. The CDR3 has 16 residues. This chain's CDR3 is CASSQDASGGAGEQFF. CDR3 coding DNA: TGCGCCAGCAGCCAAGATGCTAGCGGGGGGGCTGGTGAGCAGTTCTTC.

This clone was detected only once. The chain carries TRBV5-8 and TRBJ1-6; D not resolved. CDR1 SGHTS and CDR2 YDEGEE come from the germline V gene. With 0 bases removed from V and 10 bases from J, the gap between germline ends came to 8 bases. The CDR3 totals 13 residues. The CDR3 nucleotides read TGTGCCAGCAGCTTGGTTTGGGTCTCACCCCTCCACTTT. Translating gives CASSLVWVSPLHF.

This chain links TRBV18 with TRBJ2-7; possibly TRBD2 for D (5 bases). The ends were cut back, 6 bases at V and 6 bases at J, with 9 bases in the middle. Germline-derived CDR1 and CDR2 are KGHSH and LQKENI. This CDR3 is built from 11 residues. CDR3 bases: TGTGCCAGCTCCGCTGAGGGCGAGCAGTACTTC. As protein: CASSAEGEQYF. Filled out from reference TRBV18 and TRBJ2-7, the complete variable domain reads NAGVMQNPRHLVRRRGQEARLRCSPMKGHSHVYWYRQLPEEGLKFMVYLQKENIIDESGMPKERFSAEFPKEGPSILRIQQVVRGDSAAYFCASSAEGEQYFGPGTRLTVT.

This clone came up once. The chain recombines TRBV29-1 with TRBJ2-3; D may be TRBD2 (5 bases). This CDR3 contains 13 residues. Per the germline V gene, CDR1 is SQVTM and CDR2 is ANQGSEA. V was trimmed by 7 bases and J by 3 bases, leaving 14 bases between them. The DNA of the CDR3 is TGCAGCGGGACTCGGACGGAGACAGATACGCAGTATTTT. Protein: CSGTRTETDTQYF.

The DNA of the CDR3 is TGTGCCAGCTCACAGGGACTAGCGGCCGCCTACGAGCAGTACTTC. This sequence encodes CASSQGLAAAYEQYF. The chain carries TRBV18 and TRBJ2-7; 11 bases line up with TRBD2. CDR1 is KGHSH and CDR2 is LQKENI in the germline V gene. V was pared by 4 bases and J by 2 bases, with 4 bases of the junction left unmatched. The CDR3 is 15 amino acids.

The chain is built from TRBV7-2 and TRBJ2-7; 7 bases line up with TRBD1. The trim removed 1 base at V and 4 bases at J, leaving 10 bases unmatched. CDR1 is SGHTA and CDR2 is FQGNSA in the germline V gene. The CDR3 is made up of 16 amino acids. The CDR3 DNA is TGTGCCAGCAGCTTAGTGCCCATGGGGACAGAGTACGAGCAGTACTTC. Its translation is CASSLVPMGTEYEQYF.

V is TRBV7-8 and J is TRBJ1-3; D not certain. CDR3 length: 16 residues. Trimming removed 2 bases at V and 0 bases at J, with 11 bases between. The germline gives CDR1 SGHVS, CDR2 FQNEAQ. The CDR3: CASSLRAESSGNTIYF. CDR3 DNA sequence: TGTGCCAGCAGCTTACGCGCGGAGAGCTCTGGAAACACCATATATTTT.

In nucleotides, the CDR3 is TGCAGCGTTGAAAGACAGGGATCGAACACTGAAGCTTTCTTT. Its translation is CSVERQGSNTEAFF. The gene calls are TRBV29-1 and TRBJ1-1, with TRBD1 identical over 7 bases. The CDR3 length is 14 residues. Trimming took 2 bases from V and 1 from J; bases not matched to a gene: 4. The germline V gene encodes CDR1 SQVTM and CDR2 ANQGSEA.

The chain has TRBV7-9 and TRBJ2-7; TRBD2 aligns across 10 bases. Germline values: CDR1 SEHNR, CDR2 FQNEAQ (reference sequence). With V trimmed by 8 bases and J by 3 bases, 4 bases remained unmatched. CDR3 size: 13 residues. The CDR3 nucleotides are TGTGCCAGCTCGTCTAGCGGGGGCTACGAGCAGTACTTC. It specifies CASSSSGGYEQYF.

Regarding this clone: The sample contains more than one DNA sequence encoding this CDR3. The genes are TRBV6-5 and TRBJ2-3; D is undetermined. The CDR3 length is 12 residues. Between the trimmed V and J ends, which lost 0 bases and 6 bases, there was a span of 4 bases. Germline loops: CDR1 MNHEY, CDR2 SVGAGI. The CDR3 protein is CASSYSSDTQYF. The CDR3 region has the DNA TGTGCCAGCAGTTACTCATCGGATACGCAGTATTTT.

The rearrangement links TRBV12-5 to TRBJ2-7, with 8 bases fitting TRBD1. The CDR3 loop spans 14 amino acids. CDR1 and CDR2 (germline): LGHNT, FRNRAP. V dropped 6 bases and J dropped 5; count of bases not matched to a gene: 9. The CDR3 sequence: CASGTGQGPNEQYF. In DNA, the CDR3 is TGTGCTAGTGGAACCGGACAGGGTCCGAACGAGCAGTACTTC.

V usage is TRBV5-4 and J usage is TRBJ2-5; 9 nucleotides agree with TRBD1. The CDR3 is 15 residues long. Germline CDR1 and CDR2: SGHNT and YYREEE (reference sequence). After removal of 4 bases from V and 5 bases from J, the junction contained 9 bases not matched to a gene. Here the CDR3 DNA reads TGTGCCAGCAGCGTGAACAGGGGGCCGGGGGAGACCCAGTACTTC. This sequence encodes CASSVNRGPGETQYF.

This clone was picked up one time. The chain joins TRBV5-4 to TRBJ2-5; 13 positions match TRBD2. Germline CDR1 reads SGHNT; CDR2 reads YYREEE (reference sequence). CDR3 length: 16 residues. The J segment lost 3 bases and the V segment lost 2 bases, leaving 4 bases of the junction unmatched. This CDR3 reads CASSLIGTSGKETQYF. CDR3 sequence (DNA): TGTGCCAGCAGCTTAATCGGGACTAGCGGGAAAGAGACCCAGTACTTC.

A single count supports this clone. V usage is TRBV5-6 and J usage is TRBJ1-4; D unresolved. The V end lost 4 bases, the J end lost 8 bases, and 15 bases lay between the germline ends. In germline, CDR1 is SGHDT, CDR2 YYEEEE. This CDR3 comprises 14 residues. The CDR3 coding sequence is TGTGCCAGCAGCCCGCGGCGAGTTGAAGAAAAACTGTTTTTT. The encoded protein is CASSPRRVEEKLFF.

The gene calls are TRBV30 and TRBJ1-1; unclear D gene. Germline V gene lookup returns CDR1 GTSNPN and CDR2 SVGIG (reference sequence). CDR3 length equals 10 residues. Trimming removed 8 bases at V and 10 bases at J, with 14 bases between. CDR3 sequence (DNA): TGTGCCGTCGGCGGGAAAGGAGCTTTCTTT. Amino acids: CAVGGKGAFF.

The CDR3 sequence is CASSLEPLSYEQYF. The DNA of the CDR3 is TGTGCCAGCAGCTTGGAACCGCTCTCCTACGAGCAGTACTTC. The chain combines TRBV13 with TRBJ2-7, with D unclear. Germline loops: CDR1 PRHDT, CDR2 FYEKMQ (reference sequence). This CDR3 is built from 14 residues. The germline V and J ends were trimmed by 3 bases and 0 bases, with 9 bases remaining between them.

The gene calls are TRBV27 and TRBJ1-1; 8 nucleotides agree with TRBD1. Germline CDR1 and CDR2: MNHEY and SMNVEV (reference sequence). V trimming: 6 bases; J trimming: 4 bases; junction bases outside the gene matches: 10. CDR3 length: 15 amino acids. The CDR3 sequence is CASRESGGLGTEAFF. The DNA of the CDR3 is TGTGCCAGCAGGGAGTCAGGGGGCCTGGGCACTGAAGCTTTCTTT.

The V and J genes are TRBV7-2 and TRBJ2-3, with D uncertain. The CDR3 is 13 amino acids. Trimming removed 1 base from V and 8 bases from J, with 10 bases in between. Germline V gene sequence: CDR1 SGHTA, CDR2 FQGNSA. CDR3: CASSLDSRTTQYF. CDR3 nucleotides: TGTGCCAGCAGCTTAGATAGCCGGACTACGCAGTATTTT.

The chain joins TRBV27 to TRBJ1-1; D gene uncertain. This CDR3 is 13 amino acids long. Trimming pared 2 bases from V and 1 base from J, leaving 5 bases between. CDR1 and CDR2 from the germline V gene are MNHEY and SMNVEV (reference sequence). CDR3 sequence: CASSLRTNTEAFF. CDR3 nucleotide sequence: TGTGCCAGCAGTTTAAGGACGAACACTGAAGCTTTCTTT.

This clone was picked up one time. This chain links TRBV19 with TRBJ2-7; D unresolved. The V end lost 4 bases, the J end lost 2 bases, and 9 bases lay between the germline ends. The germline V gene encodes CDR1 LNHDA and CDR2 SQIVND (reference sequence). The CDR3 contains 13 residues. The CDR3 is CASSKPGAYEQYF. The CDR3 DNA reads TGTGCCAGTAGTAAACCGGGCGCCTACGAGCAGTACTTC. Filled out from reference TRBV19 and TRBJ2-7, the complete variable domain reads DGGITQSPKYLFRKEGQNVTLSCEQNLNHDAMYWYRQDPGQGLRLIYYSQIVNDFQKGDIAEGYSVSREKKESFPLTVTSAQKNPTAFYLCASSKPGAYEQYFGPGTRLTVT.

This chain joins TRBV19 and TRBJ2-4, with D perhaps given as TRBD1 or TRBD2 (6 bases each). The CDR3 is 15 amino acids. The germline CDR1 and CDR2 sequences are LNHDA and SQIVND (reference sequence). V was pared by 6 bases and J by 6 bases, with 18 bases between. CDR3 sequence: CASSKQGGGINIQYF. CDR3 sequence (DNA): TGTGCCAGTAGCAAACAGGGTGGGGGGATAAACATTCAGTACTTC.

The chain has TRBV28 and TRBJ1-2; 10 bases align to TRBD1. CDR3 length: 14 amino acids. The V and J ends lost 6 bases and 4 bases, in that order; junction bases with no gene match: 5. Germline V gives CDR1 MDHEN, CDR2 SYDVKM. CDR3 DNA: TGTGCCAGCAGAAAGAGGACAGGGGGCTATGGCTACACCTTC. Translation: CASRKRTGGYGYTF.

Concerning this clone: At the DNA level, this CDR3 is encoded by other sequences in the same sample as well. V gene TRBV30 combines with J gene TRBJ2-1; unclear D gene. The CDR3 is made up of 13 amino acids. Per germline, CDR1 GTSNPN and CDR2 SVGIG (reference sequence). Trimming shortened V by 2 bases and J by 0 bases, and 5 bases separated the two germline ends. The CDR3 DNA follows: TGTGCCTGGAGTTCGAGCTCCTACAATGAGCAGTTCTTC. It specifies CAWSSSSYNEQFF.

This rearrangement joins TRBV5-6 to TRBJ2-2, with 9 bases lining up with TRBD1. Germline V gives CDR1 SGHDT, CDR2 YYEEEE. The CDR3 length is 15 residues. J gave up 5 bases and V 5 bases, and 7 bases lay outside the gene matches. The CDR3, as DNA: TGTGCCAGCAGAACATCCGGGACAGGGACCGGGGAGCTGTTTTTT. This gives the protein CASRTSGTGTGELFF.